This entry is about one T cell receptor (beta chain). Its antigen is still unknown. No quality values exist for individual bases; no much larger clone is one base distant. The immunoSEQ Assay, a bias-controlled multiplex PCR, was used to amplify TCRbeta CDR3 regions from genomic DNA. In the paper's pipeline: Nucleated cell counts per sample were estimated from amplification of reference gene primers within the assay. Sequence reads were collapsed and filtered to measure the absolute abundance of every unique TCRbeta CDR3 rearrangement. For each sample, productive Simpson clonality was calculated as the square root of Simpson's diversity index over productive rearrangements. TCRdb took over this immuneACCESS table, retaining in-frame rearrangements with V and J assigned. Such tables are incomplete; in checked studies, under half of the missing clones stem from an unresolved V gene, and the remainder is unexplained. V and J calls and clone size follow that table, whereas D and trimming were derived from the DNA. This sample gives around 140,000 clones in total; about 89% of them show up just once. 18% of the sample comes from the top ten.

The sample comes from a study of blood T cell repertoires in COVID-19 (TCRdb year 2020). Background for the entire study: Samples covering the acute and convalescent phases of COVID-19 were provided by collaborators in the United States, Italy and Spain. The prospective study material was composed of cDNA or gDNA derived from T cells, B-cell-depleted T cells, or PBMCs. The dataset comprised deeply sampled blood TCRbeta repertoires from subjects exposed to, actively infected with, or recovered from COVID-19. The repertoires were released in a freely available public database meant as a resource for research on the immune response to SARS-CoV-2. The samples were drawn from two sources: the first 160 participants of the ongoing ImmuneRACE study, and over 1,000 subjects contributed by 6 global collaborators. Nearly every sample came with metadata listing a de-identified subject ID, COVID-19 status, age in years and sex. Where available, HLA class I and class II types were taken from metadata supplied by the sample provider and were not determined by assay-based typing.

Each collaborating institution followed its own protocols to collect whole blood in K2EDTA tubes. Collaborator samples were shipped for TCRbeta analysis as frozen whole blood, isolated PBMCs, or DNA extracted from either sample type. The paper as a whole reports these results and caveats: The quantity of clinical and demographic metadata differed by source and by participant and was supplied without curation.

Inclusive of the bounding cysteine and phenylalanine, the CDR3 is 17 residues long. CDR3 DNA is the only sequence kept; it has 51 bases, read in frame from the first base. Via the germline V gene (reference sequence), CDR1 is LNHDA and CDR2 SQIVND. Clipping removes 5 bases from V and 0 bases from J, with 3 as the unmatched junction base count. The chain uses TRBV19 and TRBJ2-1, and 14 junctional nucleotides match TRBD2. The sequence was obtained from a middle-aged man with active or convalescent COVID-19. The sequencing input was peripheral blood. The nucleotides are TGTGCCAGTAGTTTCGGGACTAGCGGGAGCTCCTACAATGAGCAGTTCTTC. This sequence encodes CASSFGTSGSSYNEQFF.